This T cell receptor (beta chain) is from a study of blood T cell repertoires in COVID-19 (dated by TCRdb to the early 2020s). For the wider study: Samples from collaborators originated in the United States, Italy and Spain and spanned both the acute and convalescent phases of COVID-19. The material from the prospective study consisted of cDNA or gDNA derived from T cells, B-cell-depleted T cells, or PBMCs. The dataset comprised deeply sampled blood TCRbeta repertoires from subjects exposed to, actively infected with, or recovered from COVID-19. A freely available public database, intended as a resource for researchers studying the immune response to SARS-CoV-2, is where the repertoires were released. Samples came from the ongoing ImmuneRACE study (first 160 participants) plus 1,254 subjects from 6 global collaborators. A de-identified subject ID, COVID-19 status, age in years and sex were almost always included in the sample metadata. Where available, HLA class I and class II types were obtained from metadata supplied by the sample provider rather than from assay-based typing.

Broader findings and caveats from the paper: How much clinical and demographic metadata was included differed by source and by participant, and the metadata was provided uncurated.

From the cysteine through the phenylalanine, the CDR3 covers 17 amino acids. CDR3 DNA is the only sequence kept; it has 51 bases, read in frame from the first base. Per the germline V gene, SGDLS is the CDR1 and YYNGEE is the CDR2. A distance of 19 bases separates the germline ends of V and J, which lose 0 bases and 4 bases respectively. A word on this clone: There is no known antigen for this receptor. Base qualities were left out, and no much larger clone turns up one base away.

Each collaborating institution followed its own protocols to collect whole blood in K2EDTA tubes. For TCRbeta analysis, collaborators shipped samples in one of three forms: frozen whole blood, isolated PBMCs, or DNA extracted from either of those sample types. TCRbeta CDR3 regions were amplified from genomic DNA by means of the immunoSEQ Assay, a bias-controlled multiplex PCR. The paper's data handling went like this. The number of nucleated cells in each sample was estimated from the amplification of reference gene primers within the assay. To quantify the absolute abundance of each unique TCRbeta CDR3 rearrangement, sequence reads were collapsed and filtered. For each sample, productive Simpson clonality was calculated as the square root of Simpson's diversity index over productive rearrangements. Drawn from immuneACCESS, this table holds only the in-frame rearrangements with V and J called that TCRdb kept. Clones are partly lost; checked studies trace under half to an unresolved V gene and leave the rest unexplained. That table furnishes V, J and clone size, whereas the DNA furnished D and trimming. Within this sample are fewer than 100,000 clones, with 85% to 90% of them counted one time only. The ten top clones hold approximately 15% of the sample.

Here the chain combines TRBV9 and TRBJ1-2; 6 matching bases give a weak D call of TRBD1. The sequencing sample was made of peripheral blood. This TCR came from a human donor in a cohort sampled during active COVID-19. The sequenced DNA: TGTGCCAGCAGCGTAGATCCCCTCATAAAACAGGGCTATGGCTACACCTTC. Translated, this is CASSVDPLIKQGYGYTF.